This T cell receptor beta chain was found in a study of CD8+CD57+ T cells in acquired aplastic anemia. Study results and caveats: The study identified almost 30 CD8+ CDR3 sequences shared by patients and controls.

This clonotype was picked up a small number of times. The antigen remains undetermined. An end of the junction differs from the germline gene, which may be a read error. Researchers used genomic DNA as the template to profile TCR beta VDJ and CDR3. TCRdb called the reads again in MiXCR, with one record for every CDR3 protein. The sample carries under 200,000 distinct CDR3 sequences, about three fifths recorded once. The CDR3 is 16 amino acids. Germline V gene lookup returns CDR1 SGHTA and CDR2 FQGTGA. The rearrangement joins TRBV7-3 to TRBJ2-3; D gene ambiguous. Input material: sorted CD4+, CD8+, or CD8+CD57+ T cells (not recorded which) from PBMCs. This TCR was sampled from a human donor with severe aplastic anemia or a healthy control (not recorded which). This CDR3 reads CATSRGEVRSTDTQYF. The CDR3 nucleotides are TGTGCCACCAGCAGAGGAGAGGTGCGTAGCACAGATACGCAGTATTTT.